This TCR beta chain was sequenced for a study of siplizumab effects on memory and regulatory T cells. Germline CDR1 reads SGHNT; CDR2 reads YYREEE (reference sequence). This CDR3 region has 15 residues. Between the trimmed V and J ends, which lost 0 bases and 1 base, there was a span of 10 bases. Sequenced by immunoSEQ multiplex PCR; TCRdb stores in-frame clones only, minus some. The sample consists of 85,000 to 95,000 clones, 94% of them appearing once. In its sample, this clone was seen once. The V and J genes are TRBV5-4 and TRBJ2-5; no clear D gene. The sample consisted of non-Treg CD4+ T cells sorted from blood. The clonotype was recovered from a human donor in good health. CDR3 sequence reads: CASSLEAGSQETQYF. The CDR3 DNA sequence: TGTGCCAGCAGCTTGGAGGCAGGTAGCCAAGAGACCCAGTACTTC.